The 6 T cell receptor beta chains reported below all come from one sample, sequenced in a study of CD8+CD57+ T cells in acquired aplastic anemia. Researchers used genomic DNA as the template to profile TCR beta VDJ and CDR3. One entry per CDR3 protein results from TCRdb running MiXCR on the reads. The data show roughly 190,000 distinct CDR3 sequences, approximately 52% seen once. Sequencing was done on a sample of sorted CD4+, CD8+, or CD8+CD57+ T cells (not recorded which) from PBMCs. These receptors all stem from a human donor in good health, serving as a control.

V gene TRBV20-1 combines with J gene TRBJ1-2; D is perhaps TRBD1 (6 bases). Per germline, CDR1 DFQATT and CDR2 SNEGSKA (reference sequence). The germline V and J ends were trimmed by 3 bases and 8 bases, with 7 bases remaining between them. This CDR3 is 10 amino acids long. Here the CDR3 DNA reads TGCAGTGCTAGGAGGGGGGGCTACACCTTC. It translates to CSARRGGYTF.

The V gene is TRBV7-3, the J gene TRBJ2-1, with D hard to call. Trimming took 1 base from V and 11 from J, leaving 12 bases between them. The CDR3 consists of 13 residues. CDR1 SGHTA and CDR2 FQGTGA come from the germline V gene. The CDR3, as DNA: TGTGCCAGCAGCTTAAGTGGGGTGGCGAAGCAGTTCTTC. Amino acids: CASSLSGVAKQFF.

This clonotype has at least ten counts. CDR3 in DNA: TGCAGCGTTGAGGGTCGCCTGAACACTGAAGCTTTCTTT. Translating it yields CSVEGRLNTEAFF. The V and J genes are TRBV29-1 and TRBJ1-1, with D unresolved. The CDR3 is made up of 13 amino acids. Germline V gene sequence: CDR1 SQVTM, CDR2 ANQGSEA. V was clipped by 3 bases and J by 0 bases, with 8 bases between them.

CDR3 sequence reads: CASSGSSQYF. The CDR3, as DNA: TGTGCCAGTAGTGGGTCGTCGCAGTATTTT. The chain links TRBV19 to TRBJ2-3; no firm D call. This CDR3 has 10 amino acids. V lost 5 bases and J 10 bases, leaving 7 bases between the germline ends. Germline loops: CDR1 LNHDA, CDR2 SQIVND (reference sequence).

This clonotype was counted only a few times. A read error may produce the germline difference seen at one junction end. The rearrangement uses TRBV5-1 and TRBJ2-7; the D gene could be TRBD1 or TRBD2 (5 bases each). Per germline, CDR1 SGHRS and CDR2 YFSETQ. The CDR3 is 15 amino acids. The CDR3 DNA reads TGCGCCAGCAGCTTGGAGGGGCAGGGACCCTACGAGCGGTACTTC. Translation: CASSLEGQGPYERYF. Full variable domain (remainder filled in from reference TRBV5-1 and TRBJ2-7): KAGVTQTPRYLIKTRGQQVTLSCSPISGHRSVSWYQQTPGQGLQFLFEYFSETQRNKGNFPGRFSGRQFSNSRSEMNVSTLELGDSALYLCASSLEGQGPYERYFGPGTRLTVT.

This rearrangement joins TRBV3-1 to TRBJ2-1; 14 nucleotides line up with TRBD2. Germline CDR1 reads LGHDT; CDR2 reads YNNKEL (reference sequence). The V and J ends lost 4 bases and 6 bases, in that order; junction bases with no gene match: 5. CDR3 length: 16 residues. The DNA of the CDR3 is TGTGCCAGCAGCCCAAGGACTAGCGGGGGGCGCAATGAGCAGTTCTTC. Translation gives CASSPRTSGGRNEQFF.